This T cell receptor beta chain derives from a study of glioma-infiltrating T cells after dendritic cell vaccination. Looking at the study overall: Dendritic cells derived from monocytes and pulsed with autologous tumor lysate formed the vaccine.

This CDR3 region has 13 residues. Per the germline V gene, CDR1 is WNHNN and CDR2 is SYGVQD (reference sequence). V gave up 6 bases and J gave up 7 bases, with 10 bases separating them. The PCR used 60 V beta and 13 J beta primers. Repertoires were generated with immunoSEQ multiplex PCR, while TCRdb's copy carries only in-frame clones and drops some. Here the sample spans 70,000 to 90,000 clones, roughly 80% being singletons. Stated time point: after dendritic cell vaccination, including at tumor progression/relapse. The source is a human donor with glioblastoma. The chain uses TRBV10-1 and TRBJ1-6; TRBD1 is a possible D gene (6 bases). The source material was blood, sampled after dendritic cell vaccination. CDR3 protein: CASRRGFNSPLHF. The CDR3 DNA is TGCGCCAGCAGAAGGGGGTTCAATTCACCCCTCCACTTT.